This TCR beta chain was found in a study of T cell repertoires in cytomegalovirus infection. As for the study in general: Shared public TCR beta signatures pointed to both CMV infection and a matching HLA type. Study-wide results and limits: Totalled public TCR beta family frequency picked out people who carried CMV plus the relevant HLA. Dominant in the ex vivo response were TCR beta clonotypes restricted by HLA-C and specific for CMV.

This clonotype was detected ten times or more. Antigen: not known. TCRdb re-derived calls from the reads in MiXCR, one entry per CDR3 protein. Of some 300,000 distinct CDR3 sequences detected, roughly a tenth appear once; the ten largest clones hold around 2.4%. The material sequenced was PBMCs. This TCR was sampled from a human donor in good health (CMV status not recorded). Some clones in this sample may be carry-over from other donors' samples.

In nucleotides, the CDR3 is TGTGCCACCAGGGCGGGGACGGCGAACACCGGGGAGCTGTTTTTT. It is translated as CATRAGTANTGELFF. The chain employs TRBV24-1 and TRBJ2-2, with TRBD2 as a possible D gene (6 bases). The CDR3 contains 15 residues. Trimming took off 7 bases at V and 0 bases at J, with 11 bases between the two ends. Germline assignment: CDR1 KGHDR and CDR2 SFDVKD.